This T cell receptor beta chain emerged from a study of T-cell reconstitution after alpha-beta-depleted transplantation in children. Unique molecular identifiers tagged the TCRbeta library. TCRdb called the PCR reads again in MiXCR, with one record for every CDR3 protein. The sample lists 150,000 to 200,000 distinct CDR3 sequences, 6% to 7% occurring once. This clonotype was seen more than once but under ten times. CDR1 and CDR2 from the germline V gene are SNHLY and FYNNEI. The CDR3 is 12 residues long. V lost 6 bases and J 4 bases, leaving 9 bases between the germline ends. The receptor comes from a human donor who donated a stem cell graft to a child with Wiskott-Aldrich syndrome. This specimen was PBMCs from the stem cell graft donor, taken from the stem cell graft. The rearrangement uses TRBV2 and TRBJ2-5, with D hard to call. CDR3 loop: CASSRMRETQYF. The CDR3 DNA sequence: TGTGCCAGCAGCAGGATGCGAGAGACCCAGTACTTC.